This T cell receptor beta chain stems from a study of T cell clonotyping in hematopoietic cell transplantation (dated by TCRdb to the early 2020s). About the investigation overall: Pretransplant samples from recipients were collected after cytoreduction. A total of 110 to 150 blood samples were collected in the study from 35 to 45 consecutive transplant recipients and their related donors. Patients were recruited between late 2015 and 2017 and followed until September 2020 or death.

Study-level results and caveats: Broader TCR repertoire diversity after transplant was predicted by Inverse Simpson Index values from donors and from recipients before transplant. Just a small fraction of recipient repertoires overlapped with donor repertoires, and more than 97% appeared de novo at the given depth. The sample size was limited and the cells went unsorted, which meant the CD4 and CD8 repertoire contributions could not be told apart. After transplant, TCR diversity in recipients dropped, and pathologically expanded clonotypes increased progressively from day 30 to day 180.

With the immunoSEQ assay, which is a bias-controlled multiplex PCR relying on V- and J-specific primers, TCR beta CDR3 regions were amplified from genomic DNA. A second PCR step added a proprietary barcode and Illumina adapter sequences to the CDR3 amplicons. An Illumina MiSeq instrument was used to sequence the CDR3 libraries. In the original analysis: Export and quality control were handled in immunoSEQ Analyzer 3.0, while downstream analyses relied on R Bioconductor and Immunarch. Only productive rearrangements within the normalized downsampled data set were used in the calculation of repertoire metrics. In the normalized cohort, clonotypes with more than 5 templates were defined as pathologically expanded. Repertoire diversity was measured with the Inverse Simpson Index. CMV-specificity analyses were carried out on the non-normalized data set to capture all clonotypes. TCRdb re-hosts the immuneACCESS table, in-frame sequences only. Its copies lack some clones; in the studies checked, an unresolved V gene accounts for under half of them, and the cause for the rest is not known. That table is the source of V, J and clone size, and D and trimming were worked out from the DNA. A total of 25,000 to 35,000 clones appear in this sample, 60% to 75% of them only once. The ten largest clonotypes hold 5% to 6.5% of the sample.

The time point label of this sample denotes: recipient sample about 28 days before transplant, after cytoreduction. Blood from recipients was drawn roughly 28 days before transplant, then again at days 30, 100 and 180 after transplant. Nuclei Lysis Solution was used to extract genomic DNA from fresh or cryopreserved unfractionated peripheral blood mononuclear cells. With regard to this clone: Its antigen is unknown. No base quality values were provided; no much bigger clone lies one nucleotide off.

The germline V gene specifies MNHEY as CDR1 and SVGAGI as CDR2. The CDR3 numbers 14 residues from cysteine through phenylalanine. The kept DNA is CDR3 alone, 42 bases in frame from the first base. The sequencing used peripheral blood mononuclear cells, collected before stem cell transplant. The clonotype originates from a man aged 45-60 years with myelodysplastic syndrome. Some clones in this sample may be carry-over from other donors' samples. The sequence is built from TRBV6-5 and TRBJ2-5, with TRBD1 perhaps the D gene, on 6 matching bases. TRBJ2-7 matches the DNA end more closely, so the J call is doubtful. Read as DNA, the sequence is TGTGCCAGCAGTCTATGGGACAAATTAGGCGAGCAGTACTTC. Its amino acids are CASSLWDKLGEQYF.